The source of this T cell receptor (beta chain) is a study of tumor-infiltrating lymphocytes in primary liver carcinoma. TCR beta cDNA was reverse-transcribed from approximately 0.45 ug of total RNA. The reaction used a constant-region primer and ProtoScript II reverse transcriptase. Three nested multiplex PCR rounds, a slightly modified ARM-PCR method, built the TCR beta libraries. PCR rounds one and two used TRBV1-TRBV30 forward primers with a C-beta reverse primer for about 9 cycles each. Each CDR3 protein gets one entry after TCRdb re-called the multiplex PCR reads with MiXCR. The repertoire holds 85,000 to 100,000 distinct CDR3 sequences, with 68% as singletons. Unsorted bulk tissue, about 18-32 mg of it, served as the source for co-extraction of RNA and DNA. The cohort consisted of patients whose primary liver carcinoma was surgically resected. The patients carried chronic HBV infection and had received no treatment.

Per germline, CDR1 SGHRS and CDR2 YFSETQ. Trimming took 1 base from V and 5 from J, leaving 13 bases between them. This CDR3 region has 15 residues. The chain carries TRBV5-1 and TRBJ1-5; D perhaps matches TRBD1 (5 bases). The sequence came from a man in his forties with primary liver carcinoma and hepatitis B virus infection. The sequenced sample consisted of tumor-adjacent normal liver tissue. The CDR3 loop reads CASSLYPTDDQPQHF. The CDR3 DNA is TGCGCCAGCAGCTTGTACCCGACAGATGATCAGCCCCAGCATTTT.